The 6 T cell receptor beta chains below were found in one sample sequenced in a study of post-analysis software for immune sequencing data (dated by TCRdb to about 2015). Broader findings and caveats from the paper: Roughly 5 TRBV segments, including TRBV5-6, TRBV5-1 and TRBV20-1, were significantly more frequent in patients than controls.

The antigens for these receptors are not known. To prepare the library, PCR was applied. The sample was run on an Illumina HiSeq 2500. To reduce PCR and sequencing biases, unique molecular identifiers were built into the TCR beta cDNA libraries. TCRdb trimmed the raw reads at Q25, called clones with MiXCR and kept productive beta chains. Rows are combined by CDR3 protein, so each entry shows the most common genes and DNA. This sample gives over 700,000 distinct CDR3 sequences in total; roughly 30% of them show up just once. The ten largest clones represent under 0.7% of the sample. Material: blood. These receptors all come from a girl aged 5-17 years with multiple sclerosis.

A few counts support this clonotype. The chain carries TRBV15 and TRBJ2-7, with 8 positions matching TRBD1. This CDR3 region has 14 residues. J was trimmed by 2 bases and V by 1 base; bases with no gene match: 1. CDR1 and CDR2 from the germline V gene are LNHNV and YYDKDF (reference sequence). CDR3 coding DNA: TGTGCCACCAGCAGAGGGGGACAGGCCTACGAGCAGTACTTC. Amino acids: CATSRGGQAYEQYF. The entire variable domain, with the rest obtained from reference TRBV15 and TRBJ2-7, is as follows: DAMVIQNPRYQVTQFGKPVTLSCSQTLNHNVMYWYQQKSSQAPKLLFHYYDKDFNNEADTPDNFQSRRPNTSFCFLDIRSPGLGDTAMYLCATSRGGQAYEQYFGPGTRLTVT.

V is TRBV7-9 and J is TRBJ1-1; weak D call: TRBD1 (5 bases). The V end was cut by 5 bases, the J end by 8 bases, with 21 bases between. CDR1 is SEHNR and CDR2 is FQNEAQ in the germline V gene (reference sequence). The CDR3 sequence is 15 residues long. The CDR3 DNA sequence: TGTGCCAGCAGCCCACGACTGACAGCAGCTCCGGAAGCTTTCTTT. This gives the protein CASSPRLTAAPEAFF. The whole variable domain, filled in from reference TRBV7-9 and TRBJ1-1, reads DTGVSQNPRHKITKRGQNVTFRCDPISEHNRLYWYRQTLGQGPEFLTYFQNEAQLEKSRLLSDRFSAERPKGSFSTLEIQRTEQGDSAMYLCASSPRLTAAPEAFFGQGTRLTVV.

The CDR3 nucleotides are TGTGCCAGCAGCCACCGTGCTGCTTCCTACGAGCAGTACGTC. This gives the protein CASSHRAASYEQYV. The V and J genes are TRBV14 and TRBJ2-7; D is unclear. The CDR3 is 14 amino acids. Germline CDR1 SGHDN, CDR2 FVKESK. V was pared by 3 bases and J by 1 base, with 10 bases between.

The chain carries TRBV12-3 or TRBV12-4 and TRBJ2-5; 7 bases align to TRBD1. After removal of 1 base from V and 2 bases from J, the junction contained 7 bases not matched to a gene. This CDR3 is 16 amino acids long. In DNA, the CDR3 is TGTGCCAGCAGTTTAGAGACAGGGCCCCATCAAGAGACCCAGTACTTC. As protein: CASSLETGPHQETQYF.

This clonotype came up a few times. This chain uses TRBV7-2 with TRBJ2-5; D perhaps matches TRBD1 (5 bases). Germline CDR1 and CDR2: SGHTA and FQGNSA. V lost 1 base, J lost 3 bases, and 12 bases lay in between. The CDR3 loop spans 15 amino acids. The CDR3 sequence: CASSLGITREETQYF. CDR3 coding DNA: TGTGCCAGCAGCTTAGGGATCACCAGGGAAGAGACCCAGTACTTC.

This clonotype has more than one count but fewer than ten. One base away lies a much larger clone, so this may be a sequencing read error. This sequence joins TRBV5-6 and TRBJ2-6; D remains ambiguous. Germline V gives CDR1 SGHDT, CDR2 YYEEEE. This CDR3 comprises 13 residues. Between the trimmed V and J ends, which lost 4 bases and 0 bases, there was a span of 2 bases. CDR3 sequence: CASSGSGANVLTF. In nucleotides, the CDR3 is TGTGCCAGCAGCGGCTCTGGGGCCAACGTCCTGACTTTC.